Following are 17 T cell receptor beta chains from one sample sequenced in a study of blood T cell repertoires in COVID-19. Sequenced by immunoSEQ multiplex PCR; TCRdb stores in-frame clones only, minus some. The sample has tens of thousands of clones, about 89% seen once. Sample: peripheral blood. All receptors come from a human donor in a cohort sampled during active COVID-19.

This chain uses TRBV20-1 with TRBJ1-3; TRBD1 aligns across 7 bases. The V and J ends lost 3 bases and 3 bases, in that order; junction bases with no gene match: 5. This CDR3 is 14 amino acids long. Germline-derived CDR1 and CDR2 are DFQATT and SNEGSKA (reference sequence). The DNA for the CDR3 is TGCAGTGCTAGTCGTCCAGGGGGTGGAAACACCATATATTTT. Translating it yields CSASRPGGGNTIYF.

This clone was seen once. The rearrangement uses TRBV6-4 and TRBJ2-1, with TRBD2 identical over 10 bases. Germline V gives CDR1 MRHNA, CDR2 SNTAGT. The V and J ends lost 6 bases and 5 bases, in that order; junction bases with no gene match: 7. CDR3 length: 15 residues. The CDR3 is CASRRDSGGHNEQFF. The CDR3 DNA follows: TGTGCCAGCAGACGGGATAGCGGGGGGCACAATGAGCAGTTCTTC.

The rearrangement links TRBV12-5 to TRBJ1-6, with D unresolved. Germline V gene lookup returns CDR1 LGHNT and CDR2 FRNRAP. CDR3 size: 13 residues. V lost 5 bases to trimming and J lost 8 bases, with 10 bases between them. DNA for the CDR3: TGTGCTAGTGGTCACAACAACCATTCACCCCTCCACTTT. This gives the protein CASGHNNHSPLHF.

The V gene is TRBV7-9, the J gene TRBJ2-5; tentatively, D is TRBD2 (5 bases). There are 16 residues in the CDR3. In germline, CDR1 is SEHNR, CDR2 FQNEAQ (reference sequence). V was clipped by 5 bases and J by 5 bases, with 21 bases between them. Written as DNA, the CDR3 is TGTGCCAGCAGCCAGCGGTCGACTGGCGGATCGGAGACCCAGTACTTC. The encoded protein is CASSQRSTGGSETQYF.

The chain is built from TRBV6-1 and TRBJ1-2; no reliable D call. This CDR3 comprises 12 residues. V was trimmed by 1 base and J by 7 bases, leaving 7 bases between them. The germline gives CDR1 MNHNS, CDR2 SASEGT. The DNA of the CDR3 is TGTGCCAGCAGTGAAGTAGCCAGTGGCTACACCTTC. Amino acids: CASSEVASGYTF.

This clone has a handful of counts. V is TRBV27 and J is TRBJ1-6; tentative D call: TRBD1 (6 bases). Trimming removed 7 bases at V and 11 bases at J, with 12 bases between. Germline loops: CDR1 MNHEY, CDR2 SMNVEV (reference sequence). The CDR3 is made up of 12 amino acids. The DNA of the CDR3 is TGTGCCAGCAAGGTGGGGGCGGCACCCCTCCACTTT. Translation: CASKVGAAPLHF.

This chain links TRBV29-1 with TRBJ2-3; 12 bases line up with TRBD2. The CDR3 consists of 14 residues. Unmatched junction bases numbered 7, after V lost 7 bases and J lost 5 bases. The germline CDR1 and CDR2 sequences are SQVTM and ANQGSEA. In nucleotides, the CDR3 is TGCAGCGCCACTAGCGGGGGGCCGGGAGATACGCAGTATTTT. The encoded protein is CSATSGGPGDTQYF.

V usage is TRBV28 and J usage is TRBJ1-1, with TRBD1 identical over 9 bases. Germline CDR1 and CDR2: MDHEN and SYDVKM. This CDR3 is 17 amino acids long. Trimming took 5 bases from V and 4 from J; bases not matched to a gene: 14. CDR3 bases: TGTGCCAGCAGTCGACCCTCGGACAGGGGCTTTTTCACTGAAGCTTTCTTT. Amino acids: CASSRPSDRGFFTEAFF.

This clone was observed once. The chain combines TRBV6-6 with TRBJ2-1, with unresolved D. V was shortened by 0 bases and J by 0 bases, with 9 bases between the two germline ends. This CDR3 is built from 16 residues. In germline, CDR1 is MNHNY, CDR2 SVGAGI (reference sequence). The CDR3 region has the DNA TGTGCCAGCAGTTACTCGAACGAGATCTCCTACAATGAGCAGTTCTTC. Amino acids: CASSYSNEISYNEQFF.

CDR3 in DNA: TGCGCCAGCAGCCATTTGGCAGACATGAACACTGAAGCTTTCTTT. Translation: CASSHLADMNTEAFF. The chain couples TRBV4-1 to TRBJ1-1; D call uncertain. The CDR3 runs 15 residues. CDR1 and CDR2 (germline): MGHRA, YSYEKL. The V end lost 3 bases, the J end lost 0 bases, and 11 bases lay between the germline ends.

The genes are TRBV5-5 and TRBJ2-7; D possibly corresponds to TRBD1 (5 bases). Trimming stripped 3 bases from V and 3 bases from J, with 19 bases between. This CDR3 spans 16 amino acids. Germline CDR1 reads SGHKS; CDR2 reads YYEKEE (reference sequence). The CDR3 coding sequence is TGTGCCAGCAGCTCCCTTACCGACAGCTCCCGCTACGAGCAGTACTTC. Its protein product is CASSSLTDSSRYEQYF.

The chain is built from TRBV7-2 and TRBJ1-6, with D possibly being TRBD1 (6 bases). Germline V gives CDR1 SGHTA, CDR2 FQGNSA. The length of the CDR3 is 15 residues. Trimming pared 4 bases from V and 2 bases from J, leaving 9 bases between. The CDR3 coding sequence is TGTGCCAGCAGCTATGGGACACCCTATAATTCACCCCTCCACTTT. This gives the protein CASSYGTPYNSPLHF.

The chain recombines TRBV18 with TRBJ2-6; D remains ambiguous. This CDR3 has 16 residues. In germline, CDR1 is KGHSH, CDR2 LQKENI. The germline V and J ends were trimmed by 0 bases and 2 bases, with 8 bases remaining between them. This CDR3 is CASSPPIGAGANVLTF. The CDR3 DNA follows: TGTGCCAGCTCACCACCGATCGGTGCTGGGGCCAACGTCCTGACTTTC.

This clone occurred once. The chain has TRBV5-4 and TRBJ2-7; 10 bases agree with TRBD2. The CDR3 sequence is 14 residues long. Germline CDR1 SGHNT, CDR2 YYREEE (reference sequence). V shed 5 bases, J shed 2 bases, and the junction held 4 bases outside the gene matches. The CDR3 DNA reads TGTGCCAGCAGATCTAGCGGGGGCACCTACGAGCAGTACTTC. Translated, it gives CASRSSGGTYEQYF.

The chain employs TRBV12-3 or TRBV12-4 and TRBJ2-1; the D gene is possibly TRBD2 (5 bases). V gave up 5 bases and J gave up 6 bases, with 8 bases separating them. The CDR3 length is 12 residues. The DNA of the CDR3 is TGTGCCAGCAGTGAGGGCTTCAATGAGCAGTTCTTC. Residues: CASSEGFNEQFF.

The CDR3 DNA sequence: TGCGCCAGCAGTACCCAGGGGCCCTATAATTCACCCCTCCACTTT. It is translated as CASSTQGPYNSPLHF. The chain is built from TRBV5-1 and TRBJ1-6; D might be TRBD1 (6 bases). Trimming took off 5 bases at V and 2 bases at J, with 11 bases between the two ends. From germline, CDR1 is SGHRS and CDR2 YFSETQ. CDR3 size: 15 residues.

The CDR3 loop is CASSGQQHFQETQYF. CDR3 DNA: TGTGCCAGCTCTGGACAGCAACATTTTCAAGAGACCCAGTACTTC. V is TRBV18 and J is TRBJ2-5; weak D call: TRBD1 (6 bases). The CDR3 has 15 amino acids. Trimming cost V 6 bases and J 2 bases, with 16 bases left between them. The germline gives CDR1 KGHSH, CDR2 LQKENI. The whole variable domain, filled in from reference TRBV18 and TRBJ2-5, reads NAGVMQNPRHLVRRRGQEARLRCSPMKGHSHVYWYRQLPEEGLKFMVYLQKENIIDESGMPKERFSAEFPKEGPSILRIQQVVRGDSAAYFCASSGQQHFQETQYFGPGTRLLVL.